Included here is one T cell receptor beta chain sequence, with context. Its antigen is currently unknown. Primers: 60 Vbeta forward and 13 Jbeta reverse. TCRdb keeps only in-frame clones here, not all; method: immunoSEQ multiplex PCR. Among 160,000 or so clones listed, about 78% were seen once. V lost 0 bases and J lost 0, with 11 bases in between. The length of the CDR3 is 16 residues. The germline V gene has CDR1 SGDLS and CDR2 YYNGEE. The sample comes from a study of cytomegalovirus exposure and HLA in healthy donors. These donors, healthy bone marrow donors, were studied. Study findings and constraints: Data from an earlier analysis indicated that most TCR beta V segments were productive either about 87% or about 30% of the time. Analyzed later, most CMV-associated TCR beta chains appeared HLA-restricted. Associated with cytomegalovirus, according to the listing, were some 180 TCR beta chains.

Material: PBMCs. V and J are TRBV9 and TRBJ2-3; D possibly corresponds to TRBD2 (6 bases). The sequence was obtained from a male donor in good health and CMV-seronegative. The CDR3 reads CASSVAITSSTDTQYF. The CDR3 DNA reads TGTGCCAGCAGCGTAGCTATCACTAGCAGCACAGATACGCAGTATTTT.